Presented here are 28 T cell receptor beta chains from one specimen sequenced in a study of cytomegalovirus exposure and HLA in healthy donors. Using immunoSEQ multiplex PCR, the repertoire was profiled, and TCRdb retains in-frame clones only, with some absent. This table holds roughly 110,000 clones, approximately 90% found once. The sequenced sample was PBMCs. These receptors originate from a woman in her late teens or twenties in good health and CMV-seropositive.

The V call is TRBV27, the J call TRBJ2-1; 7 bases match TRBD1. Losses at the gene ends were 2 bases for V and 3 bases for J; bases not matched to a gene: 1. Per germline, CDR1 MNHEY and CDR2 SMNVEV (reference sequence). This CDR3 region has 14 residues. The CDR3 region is CASSLGTVYNEQFF. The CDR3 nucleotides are TGTGCCAGCAGTTTAGGGACAGTCTACAATGAGCAGTTCTTC.

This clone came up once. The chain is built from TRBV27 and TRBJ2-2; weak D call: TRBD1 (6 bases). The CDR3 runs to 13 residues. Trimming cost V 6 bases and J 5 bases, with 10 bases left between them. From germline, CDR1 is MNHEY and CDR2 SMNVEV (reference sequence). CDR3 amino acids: CASRLQGTGELFF. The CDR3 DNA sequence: TGTGCCAGCAGGCTACAGGGTACCGGGGAGCTGTTTTTT.

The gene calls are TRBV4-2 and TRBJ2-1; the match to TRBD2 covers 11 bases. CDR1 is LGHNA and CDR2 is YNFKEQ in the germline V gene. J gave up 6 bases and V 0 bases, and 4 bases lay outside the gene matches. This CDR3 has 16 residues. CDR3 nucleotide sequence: TGTGCCAGCAGCCAAGAAGATAGCGGGGGGGGCAATGAGCAGTTCTTC. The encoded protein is CASSQEDSGGGNEQFF.

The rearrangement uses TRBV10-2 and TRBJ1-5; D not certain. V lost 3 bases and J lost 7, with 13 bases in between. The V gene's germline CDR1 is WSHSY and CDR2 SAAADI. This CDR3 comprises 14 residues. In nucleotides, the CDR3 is TGCGCCAGCAGTGAAAGCAGGAAAGGACAGCCCCAGCATTTT. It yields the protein CASSESRKGQPQHF.

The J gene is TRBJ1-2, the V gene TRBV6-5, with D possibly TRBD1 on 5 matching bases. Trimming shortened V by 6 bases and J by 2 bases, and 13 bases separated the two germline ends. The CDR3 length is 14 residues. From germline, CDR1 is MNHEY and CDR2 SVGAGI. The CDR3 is CASRPGGVNYGYTF. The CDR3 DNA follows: TGTGCCAGCAGGCCGGGGGGAGTAAACTATGGCTACACCTTC.

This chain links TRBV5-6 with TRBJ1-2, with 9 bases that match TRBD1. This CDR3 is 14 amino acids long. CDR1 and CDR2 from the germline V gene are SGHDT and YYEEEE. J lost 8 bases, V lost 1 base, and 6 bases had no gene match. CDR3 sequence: CASSLRTGGYGYTF. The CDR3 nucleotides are TGTGCCAGCAGCTTGAGAACAGGGGGCTACGGCTACACCTTC.

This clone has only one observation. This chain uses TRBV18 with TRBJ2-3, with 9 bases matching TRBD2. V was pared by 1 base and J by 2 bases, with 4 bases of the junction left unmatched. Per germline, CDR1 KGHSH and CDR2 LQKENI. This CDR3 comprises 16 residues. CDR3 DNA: TGTGCCAGCTCACCACTTCGCGGGGGGGTCACAGATACGCAGTATTTT. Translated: CASSPLRGGVTDTQYF.

The CDR3 DNA is TGTGCCAGCAGCTTGGTTGACAGACCGAATGAAAAACTGTTTTTT. Its translation is CASSLVDRPNEKLFF. The rearrangement links TRBV5-6 to TRBJ1-4; D possibly corresponds to TRBD1 (5 bases). The CDR3 runs to 15 residues. CDR1 SGHDT and CDR2 YYEEEE come from the germline V gene. Trimming took off 0 bases at V and 5 bases at J, with 11 bases between the two ends. Based on the CDR3 plus reference TRBV5-6 and TRBJ1-4, the full variable domain is DAGVTQSPTHLIKTRGQQVTLRCSPKSGHDTVSWYQQALGQGPQFIFQYYEEEERQRGNFPDRFSGHQFPNYSSELNVNALLLGDSALYLCASSLVDRPNEKLFFGSGTQLSVL.

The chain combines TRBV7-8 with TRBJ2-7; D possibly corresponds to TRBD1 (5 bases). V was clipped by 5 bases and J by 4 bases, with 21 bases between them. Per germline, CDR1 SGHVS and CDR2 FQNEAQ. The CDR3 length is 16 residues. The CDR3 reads CASSSSPSGAFYEQYV. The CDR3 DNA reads TGTGCCAGCAGCAGTTCCCCGTCTGGGGCTTTTTACGAGCAGTACGTC.

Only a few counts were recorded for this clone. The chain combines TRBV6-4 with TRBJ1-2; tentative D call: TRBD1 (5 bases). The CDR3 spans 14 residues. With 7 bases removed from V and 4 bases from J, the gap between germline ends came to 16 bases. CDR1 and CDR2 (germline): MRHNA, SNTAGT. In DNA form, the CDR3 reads TGTGCCAGCAAAGAAAGCGGGGGGAGCTATGGCTACACCTTC. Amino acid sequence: CASKESGGSYGYTF.

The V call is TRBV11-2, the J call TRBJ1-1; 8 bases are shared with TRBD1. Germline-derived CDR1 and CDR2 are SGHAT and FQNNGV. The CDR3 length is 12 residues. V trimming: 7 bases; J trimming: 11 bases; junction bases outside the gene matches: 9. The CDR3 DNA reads TGTGCCAGCACATGGACAGGGAGCGGGGCTTTCTTT. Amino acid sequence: CASTWTGSGAFF. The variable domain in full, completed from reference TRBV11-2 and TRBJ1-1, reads EAGVAQSPRYKIIEKRQSVAFWCNPISGHATLYWYQQILGQGPKLLIQFQNNGVVDDSQLPKDRFSAERLKGVDSTLKIQPAKLEDSAVYLCASTWTGSGAFFGQGTRLTVV.

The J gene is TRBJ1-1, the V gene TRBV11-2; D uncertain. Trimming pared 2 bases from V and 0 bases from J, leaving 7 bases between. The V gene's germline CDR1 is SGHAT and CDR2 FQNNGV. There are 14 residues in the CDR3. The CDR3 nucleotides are TGTGCCAGCAGCTTACTTAGCCTGAACACTGAAGCTTTCTTT. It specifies CASSLLSLNTEAFF.

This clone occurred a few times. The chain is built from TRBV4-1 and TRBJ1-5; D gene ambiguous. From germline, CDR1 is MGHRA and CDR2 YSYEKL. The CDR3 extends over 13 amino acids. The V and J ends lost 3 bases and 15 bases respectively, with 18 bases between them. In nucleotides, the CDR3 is TGCGCCAGCAGCCATCTCTCTCCCAACAGAAGGCATTTT. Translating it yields CASSHLSPNRRHF.

CDR3 region: CASSTGSNQPQHF. CDR3 DNA: TGTGCCAGCAGCACAGGGAGCAATCAGCCCCAGCATTTT. The J gene is TRBJ1-5, the V gene TRBV7-9; D possibly corresponds to TRBD1 (6 bases). Trimming left V 5 bases short and J 1 base short, with 6 bases between. The CDR3 is 13 amino acids. The V gene's germline CDR1 is SEHNR and CDR2 FQNEAQ (reference sequence).

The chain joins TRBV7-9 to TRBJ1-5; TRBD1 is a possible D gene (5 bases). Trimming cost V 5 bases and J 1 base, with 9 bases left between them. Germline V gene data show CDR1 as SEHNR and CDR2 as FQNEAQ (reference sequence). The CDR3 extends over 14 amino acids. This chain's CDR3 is CASSRGGSNQPQHF. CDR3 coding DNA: TGTGCCAGCAGCCGGGGGGGGAGCAATCAGCCCCAGCATTTT. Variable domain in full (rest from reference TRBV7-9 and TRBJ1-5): DTGVSQNPRHKITKRGQNVTFRCDPISEHNRLYWYRQTLGQGPEFLTYFQNEAQLEKSRLLSDRFSAERPKGSFSTLEIQRTEQGDSAMYLCASSRGGSNQPQHFGDGTRLSIL.

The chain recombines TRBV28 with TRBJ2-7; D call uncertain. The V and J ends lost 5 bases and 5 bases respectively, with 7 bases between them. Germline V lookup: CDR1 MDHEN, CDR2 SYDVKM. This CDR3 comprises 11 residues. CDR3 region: CASSLFHEQYF. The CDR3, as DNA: TGTGCCAGCAGTCTGTTCCACGAGCAGTACTTC. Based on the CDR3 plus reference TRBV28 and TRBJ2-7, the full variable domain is DVKVTQSSRYLVKRTGEKVFLECVQDMDHENMFWYRQDPGLGLRLIYFSYDVKMKEKGDIPEGYSVSREKKERFSLILESASTNQTSMYLCASSLFHEQYFGPGTRLTVT.

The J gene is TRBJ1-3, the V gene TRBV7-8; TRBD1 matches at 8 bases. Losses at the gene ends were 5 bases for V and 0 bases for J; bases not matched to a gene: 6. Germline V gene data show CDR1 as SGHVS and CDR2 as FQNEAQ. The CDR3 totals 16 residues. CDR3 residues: CASSTQGAISGNTIYF. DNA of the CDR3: TGTGCCAGCAGCACGCAGGGGGCCATCTCTGGAAACACCATATATTTT.

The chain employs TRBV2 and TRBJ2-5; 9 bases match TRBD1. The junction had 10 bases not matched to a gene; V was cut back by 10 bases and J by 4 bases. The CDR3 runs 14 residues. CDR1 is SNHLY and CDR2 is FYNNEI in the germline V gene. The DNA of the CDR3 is TGTGCCACGGCCTACAGGGGGCGTCGAGAGACCCAGTACTTC. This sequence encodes CATAYRGRRETQYF.

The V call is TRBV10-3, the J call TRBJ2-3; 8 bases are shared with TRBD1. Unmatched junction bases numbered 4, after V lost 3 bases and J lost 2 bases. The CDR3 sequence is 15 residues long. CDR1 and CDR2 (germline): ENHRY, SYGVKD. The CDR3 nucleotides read TGTGCCATCAGTGAAAAGGACAGGGCCACAGATACGCAGTATTTT. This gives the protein CAISEKDRATDTQYF.

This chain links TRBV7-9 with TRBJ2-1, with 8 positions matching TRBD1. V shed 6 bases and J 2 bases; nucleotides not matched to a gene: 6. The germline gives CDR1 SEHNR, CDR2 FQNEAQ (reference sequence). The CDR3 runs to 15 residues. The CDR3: CASRPGTGTYNEQFF. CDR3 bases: TGTGCCAGCAGGCCTGGGACAGGCACCTACAATGAGCAGTTCTTC. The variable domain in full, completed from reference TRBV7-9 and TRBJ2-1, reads DTGVSQNPRHKITKRGQNVTFRCDPISEHNRLYWYRQTLGQGPEFLTYFQNEAQLEKSRLLSDRFSAERPKGSFSTLEIQRTEQGDSAMYLCASRPGTGTYNEQFFGPGTRLTVL.

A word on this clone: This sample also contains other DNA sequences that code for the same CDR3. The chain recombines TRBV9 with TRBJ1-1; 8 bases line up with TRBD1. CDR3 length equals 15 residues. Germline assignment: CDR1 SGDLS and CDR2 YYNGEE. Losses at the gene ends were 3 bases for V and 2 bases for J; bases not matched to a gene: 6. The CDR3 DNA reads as TGTGCCAGCAGCGCGACCGGGACAGGTAACACTGAAGCTTTCTTT. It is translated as CASSATGTGNTEAFF.

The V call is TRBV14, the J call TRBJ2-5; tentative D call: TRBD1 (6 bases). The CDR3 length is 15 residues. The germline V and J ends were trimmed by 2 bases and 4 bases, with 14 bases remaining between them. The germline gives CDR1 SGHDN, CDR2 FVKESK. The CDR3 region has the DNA TGTGCCAGCAGCCAAATCCAAGGGGGATCAGAGACCCAGTACTTC. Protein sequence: CASSQIQGGSETQYF.

The CDR3 is CASSLEPGVQPQHF. The CDR3 nucleotides read TGCGCCAGCAGCCTGGAACCAGGGGTTCAGCCCCAGCATTTT. The chain recombines TRBV5-1 with TRBJ1-5, with D possibly TRBD1 on 6 matching bases. The CDR3 runs to 14 residues. CDR1 is SGHRS and CDR2 is YFSETQ in the germline V gene. V was trimmed by 4 bases and J by 6 bases, leaving 14 bases between them.

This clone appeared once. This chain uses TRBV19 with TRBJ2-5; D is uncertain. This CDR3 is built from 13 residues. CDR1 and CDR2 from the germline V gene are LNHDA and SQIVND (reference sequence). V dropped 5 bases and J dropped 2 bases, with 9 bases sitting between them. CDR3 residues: CASSQTNQETQYF. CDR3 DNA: TGTGCCAGTAGTCAGACAAATCAAGAGACCCAGTACTTC.

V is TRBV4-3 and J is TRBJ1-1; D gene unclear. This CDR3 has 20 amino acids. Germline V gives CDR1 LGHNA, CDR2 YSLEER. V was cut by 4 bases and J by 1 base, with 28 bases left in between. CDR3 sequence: CASSPPSQISMEIPNTEAFF. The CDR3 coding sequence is TGCGCCAGCAGCCCCCCATCCCAGATTTCGATGGAGATACCGAACACTGAAGCTTTCTTT.

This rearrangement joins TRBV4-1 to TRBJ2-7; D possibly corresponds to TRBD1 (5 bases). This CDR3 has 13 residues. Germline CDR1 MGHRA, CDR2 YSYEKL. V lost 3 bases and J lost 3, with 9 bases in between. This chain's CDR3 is CASSQAQGYEQYF. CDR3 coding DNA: TGCGCCAGCAGCCAGGCGCAGGGCTACGAGCAGTACTTC.

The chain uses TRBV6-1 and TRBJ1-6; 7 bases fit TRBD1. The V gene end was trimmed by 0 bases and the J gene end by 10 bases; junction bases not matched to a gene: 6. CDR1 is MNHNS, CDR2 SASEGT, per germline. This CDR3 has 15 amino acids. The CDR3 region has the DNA TGTGCCAGCAGTGAAGCGGACAGGTATCTCTCACCCCTCCACTTT. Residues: CASSEADRYLSPLHF.

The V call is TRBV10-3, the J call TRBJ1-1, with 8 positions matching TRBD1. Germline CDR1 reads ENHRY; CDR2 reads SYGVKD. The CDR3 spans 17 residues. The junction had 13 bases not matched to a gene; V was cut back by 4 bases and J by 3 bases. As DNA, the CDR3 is TGTGCCATCAGTGGGACCCGGGACAGGCTTAGGGACACTGAAGCTTTCTTT. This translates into CAISGTRDRLRDTEAFF.